The rows below give T cell receptor beta chains drawn from one sample of a study of OX40 agonist ivuxolimab in advanced cancers. TCRdb keeps only in-frame clones here, not all; method: immunoSEQ multiplex PCR. This table holds 60,000 to 80,000 clones, 70% to 85% found once. This specimen was CD4+ or CD8+ T cells sorted from blood, taken in a trial of the OX40 agonist ivuxolimab. The receptors derive from an adult with an advanced solid tumor such as melanoma, head and neck, liver or kidney cancer. The CDR3 runs from the conserved cysteine through the conserved F or W. The D gene is left open where the match is weak. Clone size is not always given. Where it is, it says once, few, many or a class for expanded clones.

j_call	v_call	d_call	clone_size	cdr3_aa	cdr3_nt
TRBJ1-1	TRBV6-5	.	.	CASTLLMGERGEAFF	TGTGCCAGCACCCTATTAATGGGGGAACGGGGTGAAGCTTTCTTT
TRBJ1-2	TRBV29-1	.	.	CSVEDPGSGYTF	TGCAGCGTTGAAGACCCCGGGTCCGGCTACACCTTC
TRBJ2-7	TRBV7-8	TRBD1	.	CASSTGGEQYF	TGTGCCAGCAGCACAGGGGGGGAGCAGTACTTC
TRBJ1-2	TRBV11-2	.	once	CASNPAEGANYGYTF	TGTGCCAGCAACCCCGCCGAGGGGGCTAACTATGGCTACACCTTC
TRBJ2-1	TRBV5-1	.	.	CASSLGPSSSGGEQFF	TGCGCCAGCAGCTTGGGGCCCTCCTCCTCCGGTGGGGAGCAGTTCTTC
TRBJ2-5	TRBV4-3	.	.	CASSQEVGGETQYF	TGCGCCAGCAGCCAAGAGGTGGGTGGAGAGACCCAGTACTTC
TRBJ2-4	TRBV2	TRBD1	.	CASSSTGAKNIQYF	TGTGCCAGCAGTTCGACAGGGGCCAAAAACATTCAGTACTTC
TRBJ1-6	TRBV2	TRBD1	.	CASRKGQGYNSPLHF	TGTGCCAGCAGGAAGGGACAGGGGTATAATTCACCCCTCCACTTT
TRBJ1-6	TRBV9	.	few	CASSGEDRVSSYNSPLHF	TGTGCCAGCAGCGGAGAGGATCGGGTTAGCTCCTATAATTCACCCCTCCACTTT
TRBJ1-3	TRBV7-9	.	.	CASSLALGDTIYF	TGTGCCAGCAGCTTAGCCTTAGGAGACACCATATATTTT
TRBJ2-2	TRBV4-1	.	.	CASVRDTGELFF	TGCGCCAGCGTAAGGGATACCGGGGAGCTGTTTTTT
TRBJ2-7	TRBV6-1	.	.	CASSASPGVPGGEQYF	TGTGCCAGCAGTGCCAGTCCCGGCGTCCCAGGAGGCGAGCAGTACTTC
TRBJ2-7	TRBV7-2	TRBD1	.	CASSLAQGALYYEQYF	TGTGCCAGCAGCTTAGCGCAGGGGGCTCTATACTACGAGCAGTACTTC
TRBJ1-2	TRBV15	.	.	CATSWDGTLYGYTF	TGTGCCACCAGCTGGGACGGGACACTTTATGGCTACACCTTC